This T cell receptor (beta chain) emerged from a study of shared clonotypes between healthy human individuals. The study, taken as a whole, reports: With several donors compared, 4.5% to 6.5% of naive CD4 clonotypes were shared.

V dropped 1 base and J dropped 3 bases, with 12 bases sitting between them. From germline, CDR1 is SGHTA and CDR2 FQGTGA. This CDR3 comprises 15 residues. The split of CD4+ cells yielded CD45RA+ naive and CD45RA-negative memory subsets. Regarding this clone: Antigen: not known.

Several immunoSEQ plates held equal portions of the genomic DNA taken from each subset. Assay used: immunoSEQ multiplex PCR; TCRdb lists only in-frame clones, some missing. The sample includes 1,100,000 or so clones, 70% to 80% seen only once; the top ten take about 0.52%. The chain couples TRBV7-3 to TRBJ1-1; weak D call: TRBD1 (6 bases). This TCR was sampled from a young man in good health. Some clones in this sample may be carry-over from other donors' samples. The source material was memory CD4+ T cells from PBMCs. Noted subset: CD45RA-negative fraction. CDR3 residues: CASSLRGPGDTEAFF. CDR3 in DNA: TGTGCCAGCAGCTTAAGAGGGCCAGGGGACACTGAAGCTTTCTTT.